One and the same sample provided the 18 T cell receptor beta chains below, sequenced in a study of shared clonotypes between healthy human individuals (dated by TCRdb to 2018 to 2021). CD8 naive samples consisted of CD45RO-negative cells that were positively selected for CCR7, yielding a CD45RA+CCR7+ population without TemRA cells. The library was obtained by the immunoSEQ multiplex PCR assay. Imported from immuneACCESS, the table was reduced by TCRdb to in-frame sequences with V and J called. These copies leave out some clones; in studies compared against another copy, an unresolved V gene accounts for under half, and the cause of the remainder is not known. The sample data list about 2 million clones, and about 95% of these were observed just once. The ten largest account for approximately 1.2% of the sample. Sample: naive CD8+ T cells sorted from blood. The cell subset or site tag for this specimen amounts to: CD45RA+CCR7+. These receptors were taken from a man aged 18 to 30 in good health.

This clone has just one count. This sequence joins TRBV11-2 and TRBJ1-4; D is undetermined. The germline V and J ends were trimmed by 1 base and 0 bases, with 12 bases remaining between them. This CDR3 has 17 residues. Germline V gene sequence: CDR1 SGHAT, CDR2 FQNNGV. The CDR3 protein is CASSLGTVSSTNEKLFF. DNA for the CDR3: TGTGCCAGCAGCTTAGGTACAGTTTCTTCAACTAATGAAAAACTGTTTTTT.

This clone was picked up one time. V and J are TRBV6-1 and TRBJ2-2, with 7 bases identical to TRBD1. Trimming took 11 bases from V and 3 from J; bases not matched to a gene: 6. This CDR3 has 13 residues. Germline assignment: CDR1 MNHNS and CDR2 SASEGT. The CDR3 reads CAGGQEYTGELFF. In nucleotides, the CDR3 is TGTGCCGGCGGACAGGAATACACCGGGGAGCTGTTTTTT.

The CDR3: CAWSQGETQYF. Here the CDR3 DNA reads TGTGCCTGGTCACAGGGAGAGACCCAGTACTTC. The rearrangement joins TRBV30 to TRBJ2-5; weak D call: TRBD1 (6 bases). Looked up from germline, CDR1 is GTSNPN and CDR2 is SVGIG (reference sequence). This CDR3 spans 11 amino acids. The ends were cut back, 5 bases at V and 4 bases at J, with 8 bases in the middle.

V usage is TRBV7-9 and J usage is TRBJ2-6, with D uncertain. The CDR3 contains 17 residues. Germline CDR1 reads SEHNR; CDR2 reads FQNEAQ (reference sequence). Deletions cut 4 bases from V and 2 bases from J, with 15 bases between. The CDR3 reads CASSSSGPKTGANVLTF. Here the CDR3 DNA reads TGTGCCAGCAGCTCCTCCGGGCCCAAGACTGGGGCCAACGTCCTGACTTTC.

This clone has a single count. The gene calls are TRBV5-5 and TRBJ2-7, with a possible D match to TRBD1 (6 bases). The CDR3 totals 16 residues. CDR1 and CDR2 (germline): SGHKS, YYEKEE (reference sequence). The germline V and J ends were trimmed by 0 bases and 2 bases, with 15 bases remaining between them. This chain's CDR3 is CASSLGGWTEAYEQYF. In DNA form, the CDR3 reads TGTGCCAGCAGCTTGGGTGGCTGGACAGAGGCCTACGAGCAGTACTTC.

This chain connects TRBV6-1 to TRBJ1-5; 7 bases map to TRBD1. V lost 0 bases and J lost 6; bases outside the gene matches: 5. CDR1 MNHNS and CDR2 SASEGT come from the germline V gene. CDR3 length equals 15 residues. CDR3 nucleotides: TGTGCCAGCAGTGAAGCTGTAACAGGGGTTCAGCCCCAGCATTTT. Protein: CASSEAVTGVQPQHF.

The V and J genes are TRBV7-2 and TRBJ2-1; D remains unclear. The ends were cut back, 2 bases at V and 6 bases at J, with 8 bases in the middle. The CDR3 is 13 amino acids. The V gene's germline CDR1 is SGHTA and CDR2 FQGNSA. The CDR3 nucleotides read TGTGCCAGCAGCTTACCGCTGATCAATGAGCAGTTCTTC. This encodes CASSLPLINEQFF.

This sequence joins TRBV4-1 and TRBJ1-1; 7 bases are a match to TRBD1. V shed 3 bases and J 4 bases; nucleotides not matched to a gene: 11. Germline V gene sequence: CDR1 MGHRA, CDR2 YSYEKL. This CDR3 is 16 amino acids long. CDR3 sequence (DNA): TGCGCCAGCAGCCAGACCTACAGGGGAGAAGGCACTGAAGCTTTCTTT. Protein sequence: CASSQTYRGEGTEAFF.

This sequence joins TRBV30 and TRBJ2-5, with 7 bases aligning to TRBD2. CDR1 is GTSNPN and CDR2 is SVGIG in the germline V gene (reference sequence). There are 12 residues in the CDR3. Trimming removed 0 bases from V and 9 bases from J; junction bases left unmatched: 4. CDR3 sequence reads: CAWSVGGDSQYF. The CDR3 region has the DNA TGTGCCTGGAGTGTGGGGGGGGATTCCCAGTACTTC.

As to this clone: Other nucleotide sequences in the sample specify the same CDR3. V and J are TRBV9 and TRBJ2-5, with D perhaps matching TRBD1 (7 bases). The CDR3 extends over 13 amino acids. Trimming cost V 4 bases and J 5 bases, with 12 bases left between them. CDR1 and CDR2 from the germline V gene are SGDLS and YYNGEE. The CDR3 DNA reads TGTGCCAGCAGCCCTCAGGGGGGTGAGACCCAGTACTTC. Translation gives CASSPQGGETQYF.

The chain employs TRBV27 and TRBJ2-5; the match to TRBD2 covers 9 bases. V gave up 2 bases and J gave up 5 bases; unmatched junction bases: 9. This CDR3 is built from 16 residues. Germline values: CDR1 MNHEY, CDR2 SMNVEV (reference sequence). CDR3 in DNA: TGTGCCAGCAGTTTACTCCGCGGGGGGGCGGGTGAGACCCAGTACTTC. Protein product: CASSLLRGGAGETQYF.

The chain employs TRBV7-2 and TRBJ2-2; D is unresolved. In germline, CDR1 is SGHTA, CDR2 FQGNSA. The V gene lost 6 bases and the J gene lost 7 bases, with 12 bases spanning the gap. The CDR3 length is 13 residues. This CDR3 reads CASSFGYDGELFF. CDR3 sequence (DNA): TGTGCCAGCAGTTTCGGTTATGACGGGGAGCTGTTTTTT.

The chain carries TRBV29-1 and TRBJ2-1; D perhaps matches TRBD1 (6 bases). The V gene's germline CDR1 is SQVTM and CDR2 ANQGSEA. The length of the CDR3 is 15 residues. V dropped 3 bases and J dropped 10 bases, with 22 bases sitting between them. The CDR3: CSVDMGQGFPTEQFF. CDR3 nucleotide sequence: TGCAGCGTTGATATGGGGCAGGGGTTCCCCACGGAGCAGTTCTTC.

This clone was counted once. The V gene is TRBV9, the J gene TRBJ2-1; D is unclear. Germline V gene sequence: CDR1 SGDLS, CDR2 YYNGEE. The CDR3 sequence is 11 residues long. With 2 bases removed from V and 8 bases from J, the gap between germline ends came to 5 bases. In DNA form, the CDR3 reads TGTGCCAGCAGCGTCGTAGATGAGCAGTTCTTC. It translates to CASSVVDEQFF.

V gene TRBV19 combines with J gene TRBJ2-2; 7 bases fit TRBD1. The CDR3 totals 12 residues. The germline V gene encodes CDR1 LNHDA and CDR2 SQIVND (reference sequence). V was pared by 6 bases and J by 10 bases, with 5 bases of the junction left unmatched. As DNA, the CDR3 is TGTGCCAGTAGCCACAGGGGTTTGGAGCTGTTTTTT. Translation gives CASSHRGLELFF.

J is TRBJ2-5 and V is TRBV9, with 7 bases fitting TRBD2. V trimming: 0 bases; J trimming: 1 base; junction bases outside the gene matches: 3. The germline gives CDR1 SGDLS, CDR2 YYNGEE. CDR3 length: 15 residues. The CDR3 spells CASSVGEGPQETQYF. CDR3 DNA sequence: TGTGCCAGCAGCGTAGGGGAGGGACCCCAAGAGACCCAGTACTTC.

The V call is TRBV6-5, the J call TRBJ2-2, with D unresolved. The CDR3 is made up of 14 amino acids. Germline CDR1 reads MNHEY; CDR2 reads SVGAGI. Trimming stripped 5 bases from V and 2 bases from J, with 9 bases between. In nucleotides, the CDR3 is TGTGCCAGCAGTCCTTGGACCAACACCGGGGAGCTGTTTTTT. Translated, it gives CASSPWTNTGELFF.

A note on this clone: This same CDR3 is encoded by further DNA sequences in the sample. This chain joins TRBV5-6 and TRBJ2-5; TRBD2 agrees at 8 bases. V trimming: 2 bases; J trimming: 5 bases; junction bases outside the gene matches: 2. The CDR3 has 13 amino acids. Per the germline V gene, CDR1 is SGHDT and CDR2 is YYEEEE. The CDR3 nucleotides are TGTGCCAGCAGCTTCGGCGGGGGGGAGACCCAGTACTTC. Amino acid sequence: CASSFGGGETQYF.